The subject of this entry is one T cell receptor (beta chain). The data were produced by immunoSEQ multiplex PCR, yet TCRdb's version contains in-frame clones alone and is incomplete. The data show 74,000 or so clones, roughly 97% seen once. The data were taken from a study of technical replicates of blood from several donors. Trimming stripped 0 bases from V and 4 bases from J, with 9 bases between. The CDR3 loop spans 14 amino acids. Germline CDR1 is SGDLS and CDR2 is YYNGEE. Sequenced: T cells isolated from PBMCs. This sequence originates from a human donor in good health. The V gene is TRBV9, the J gene TRBJ2-3; D is unresolved. The CDR3 DNA follows: TGTGCCAGCAGCGTAGAGCTTAGCTCAGATACGCAGTATTTT. Amino acids: CASSVELSSDTQYF.